This TCR beta chain derives from a study of blood T cell repertoires in COVID-19. Study in general: COVID-19 samples, acute and convalescent, were from the United States, Italy and Spain. Sources were T cells, B-cell-depleted T cells, or PBMCs; the material itself was cDNA or gDNA.

Trimming stripped 4 bases from V and 4 bases from J, with 8 bases between. The CDR3 totals 12 residues. The germline CDR1 and CDR2 sequences are SNHLY and FYNNEI. Original analysis: Amplification from reference gene primers served as the basis for estimated nucleated cell counts. Sequenced by immunoSEQ multiplex PCR; TCRdb stores in-frame clones only, minus some. The DNA gave D and trimming, while V, J and clone size come from that table. The data hold some 120,000 clones, with about 75% observed a single time. This clone was found many times. This chain links TRBV2 with TRBJ2-7; the D is unclear. The source material was peripheral blood. This clonotype was sampled from an older man with acute or convalescent COVID-19. CDR3 nucleotide sequence: TGTGCCAGCAGTGTATCAGGATACGAGCAGTACTTC. Translated: CASSVSGYEQYF.